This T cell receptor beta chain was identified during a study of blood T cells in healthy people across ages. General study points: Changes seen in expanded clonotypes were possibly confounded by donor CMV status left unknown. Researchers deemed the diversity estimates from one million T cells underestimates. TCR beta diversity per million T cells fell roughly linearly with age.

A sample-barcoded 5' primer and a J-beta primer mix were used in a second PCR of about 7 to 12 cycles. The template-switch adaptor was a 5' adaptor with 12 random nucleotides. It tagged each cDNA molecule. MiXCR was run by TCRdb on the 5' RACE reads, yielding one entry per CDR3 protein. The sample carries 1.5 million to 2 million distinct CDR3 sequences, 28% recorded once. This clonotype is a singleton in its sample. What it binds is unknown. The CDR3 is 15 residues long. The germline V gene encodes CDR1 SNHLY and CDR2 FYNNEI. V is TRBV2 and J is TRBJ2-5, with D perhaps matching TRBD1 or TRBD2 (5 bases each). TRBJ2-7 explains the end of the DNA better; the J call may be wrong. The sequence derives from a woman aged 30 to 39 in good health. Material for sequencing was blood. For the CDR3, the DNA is TGTGCCATGGGGAGACTGGGGTCGGGACGCGACGAGCAGTACTTC. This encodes CAMGRLGSGRDEQYF.